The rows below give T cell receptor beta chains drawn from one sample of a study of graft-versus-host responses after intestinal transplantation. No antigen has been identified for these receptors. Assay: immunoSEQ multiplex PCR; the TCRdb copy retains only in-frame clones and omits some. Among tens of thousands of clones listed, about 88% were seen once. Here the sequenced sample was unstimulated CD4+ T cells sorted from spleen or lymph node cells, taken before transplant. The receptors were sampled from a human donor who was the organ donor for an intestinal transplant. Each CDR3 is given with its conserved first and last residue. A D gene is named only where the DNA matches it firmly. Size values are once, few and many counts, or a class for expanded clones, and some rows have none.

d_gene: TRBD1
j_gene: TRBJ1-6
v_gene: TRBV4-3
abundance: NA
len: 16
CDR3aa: CASSQDSGTGMSPLHF
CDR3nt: TGCGCCAGCAGCCAAGATAGTGGGACAGGGATGTCACCCCTCCACTTT

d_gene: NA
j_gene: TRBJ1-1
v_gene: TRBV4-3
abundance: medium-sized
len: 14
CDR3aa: CASSLRSRDLEAFF
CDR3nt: TGCGCCAGCAGCCTAAGATCCCGGGACCTTGAAGCTTTCTTT

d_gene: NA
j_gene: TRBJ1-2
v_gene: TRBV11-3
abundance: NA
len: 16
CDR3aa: CASSGRRAGGLYGYTF
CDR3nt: TGTGCCAGCAGCGGGAGAAGGGCGGGGGGTCTCTATGGCTACACCTTC

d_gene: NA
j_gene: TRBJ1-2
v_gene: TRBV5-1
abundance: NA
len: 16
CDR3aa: CASSPAGGSTNYGYTF
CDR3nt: TGCGCCAGCAGCCCTGCGGGGGGCAGTACTAACTATGGCTACACCTTC

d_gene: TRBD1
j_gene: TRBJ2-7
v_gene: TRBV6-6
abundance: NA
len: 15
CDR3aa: CASSYPGQGLNEQYF
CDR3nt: TGTGCCAGCAGTTATCCGGGACAGGGGCTTAACGAGCAGTACTTC

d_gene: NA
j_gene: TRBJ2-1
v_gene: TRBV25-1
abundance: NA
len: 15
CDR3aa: CASSEGRGKYNEQFF
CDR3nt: TGTGCCAGCAGTGAGGGAAGGGGTAAATACAATGAGCAGTTCTTC

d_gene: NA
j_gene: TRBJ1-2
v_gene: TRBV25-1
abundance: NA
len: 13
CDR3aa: CASSENLNYGYTF
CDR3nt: TGTGCCAGCAGTGAGAATCTTAACTATGGCTACACCTTC

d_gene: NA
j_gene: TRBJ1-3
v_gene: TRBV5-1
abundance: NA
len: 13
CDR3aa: CASSLGSGNTIYF
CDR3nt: TGCGCCAGCAGCTTGGGGTCTGGAAACACCATATATTTT

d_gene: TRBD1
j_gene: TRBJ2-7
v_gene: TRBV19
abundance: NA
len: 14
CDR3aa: CASSDRGRGYEQYF
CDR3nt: TGTGCCAGTAGTGACAGGGGGCGAGGCTACGAGCAGTACTTC

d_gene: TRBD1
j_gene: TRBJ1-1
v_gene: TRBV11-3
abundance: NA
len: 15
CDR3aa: CASSFGTVLNTEAFF
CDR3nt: TGTGCCAGCAGCTTCGGGACAGTACTGAACACTGAAGCTTTCTTT

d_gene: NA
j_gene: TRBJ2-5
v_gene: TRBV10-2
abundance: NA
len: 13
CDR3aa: CASQTAFQETQYF
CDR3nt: TGCGCCAGCCAAACAGCGTTCCAAGAGACCCAGTACTTC

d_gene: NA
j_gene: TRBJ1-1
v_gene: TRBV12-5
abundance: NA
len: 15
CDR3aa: CASGLVQRGGTEAFF
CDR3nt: TGTGCTAGTGGTTTGGTACAAAGGGGCGGCACTGAAGCTTTCTTT

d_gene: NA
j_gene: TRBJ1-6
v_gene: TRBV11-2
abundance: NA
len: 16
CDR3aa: CASRTLRGPSNSPLHF
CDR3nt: TGTGCCAGCAGGACCCTGCGGGGACCGAGTAATTCACCCCTCCACTTT

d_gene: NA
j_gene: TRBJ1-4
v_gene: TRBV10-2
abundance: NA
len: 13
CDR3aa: CASRGHTNEKLFF
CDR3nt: TGCGCCAGCAGGGGCCACACTAATGAAAAACTGTTTTTT

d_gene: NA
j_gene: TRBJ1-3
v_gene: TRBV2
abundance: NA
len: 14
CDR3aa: CASNLAGQGNTIYF
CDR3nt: TGTGCCAGCAATCTCGCAGGGCAAGGAAACACCATATATTTT

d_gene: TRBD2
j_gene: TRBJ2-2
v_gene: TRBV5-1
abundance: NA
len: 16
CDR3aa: CASSLGGGAGAGELFF
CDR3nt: TGCGCCAGCAGCTTGGGCGGCGGAGCGGGGGCCGGGGAGCTGTTTTTT

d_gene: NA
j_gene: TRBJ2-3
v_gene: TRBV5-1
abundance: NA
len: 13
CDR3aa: CASSLDRSSTQYF
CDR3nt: TGCGCCAGCAGCTTGGATAGGTCCAGTACGCAGTATTTT

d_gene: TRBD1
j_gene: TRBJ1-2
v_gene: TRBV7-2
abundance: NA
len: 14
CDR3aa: CASSLGTGGVGYTF
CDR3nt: TGTGCCAGCAGCTTAGGGACAGGGGGCGTAGGCTACACCTTC

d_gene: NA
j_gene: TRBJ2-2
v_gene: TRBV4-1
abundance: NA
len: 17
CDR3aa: CASSTQWRESLGGELFF
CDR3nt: TGCGCCAGCAGCACCCAGTGGAGGGAGAGCCTAGGGGGGGAGCTGTTTTTT

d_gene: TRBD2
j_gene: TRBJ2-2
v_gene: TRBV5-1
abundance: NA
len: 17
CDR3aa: CASFEPRGDANTGELFF
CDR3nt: TGCGCCAGCTTTGAACCCCGGGGGGACGCGAACACCGGGGAGCTGTTTTTT

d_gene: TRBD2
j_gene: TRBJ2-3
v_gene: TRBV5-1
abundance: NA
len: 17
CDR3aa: CASSLLFPGSRGDTQYF
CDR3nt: TGCGCCAGCTCTCTCCTCTTCCCGGGCTCGCGGGGGGATACGCAGTATTTT

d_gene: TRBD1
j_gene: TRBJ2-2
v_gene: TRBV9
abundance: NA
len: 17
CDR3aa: CASSAGTDSKFTGELFF
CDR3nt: TGTGCCAGCAGCGCCGGGACAGACAGCAAATTCACCGGGGAGCTGTTTTTT

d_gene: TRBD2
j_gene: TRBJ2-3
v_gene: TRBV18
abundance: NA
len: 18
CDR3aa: CASSPGAGGPSSTDTQYF
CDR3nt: TGTGCCAGCTCACCAGGAGCGGGAGGGCCCTCTAGCACAGATACGCAGTATTTT

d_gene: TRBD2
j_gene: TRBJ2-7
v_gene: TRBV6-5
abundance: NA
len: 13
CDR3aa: CASSLSGTYEQYF
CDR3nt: TGTGCCAGCAGTTTGAGCGGGACCTACGAGCAGTACTTC

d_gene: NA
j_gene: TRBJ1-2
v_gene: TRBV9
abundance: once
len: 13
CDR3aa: CASSPGPLYGYTF
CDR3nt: TGTGCCAGCAGCCCCGGGCCCCTCTATGGCTACACCTTC

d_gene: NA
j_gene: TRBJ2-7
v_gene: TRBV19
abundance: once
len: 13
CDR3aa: CASSIQRNSEQYF
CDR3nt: TGTGCCAGTAGTATTCAGCGGAATAGCGAGCAGTACTTC

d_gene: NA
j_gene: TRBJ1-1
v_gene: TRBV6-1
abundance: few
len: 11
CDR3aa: CASAFTAEAFF
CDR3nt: TGTGCCAGCGCATTTACTGCTGAAGCTTTCTTT

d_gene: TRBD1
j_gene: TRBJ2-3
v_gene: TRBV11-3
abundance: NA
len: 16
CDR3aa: CASSATGMGGTDTQYF
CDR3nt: TGTGCCAGCAGCGCGACAGGGATGGGTGGCACAGATACGCAGTATTTT

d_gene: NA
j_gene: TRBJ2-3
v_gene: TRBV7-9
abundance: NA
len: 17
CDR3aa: CASSSLSRALEGDTQYF
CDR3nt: TGTGCCAGCAGCTCCCTCTCGCGGGCGCTTGAAGGGGATACGCAGTATTTT

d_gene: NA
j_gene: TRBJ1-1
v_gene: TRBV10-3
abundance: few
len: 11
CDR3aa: CAISENTEAFF
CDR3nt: TGTGCCATCAGTGAGAACACTGAAGCTTTCTTT

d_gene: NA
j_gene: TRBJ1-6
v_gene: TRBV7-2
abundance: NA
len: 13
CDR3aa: CASSLEQGAALHF
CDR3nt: TGTGCCAGCAGCTTGGAACAGGGAGCGGCCCTCCACTTT

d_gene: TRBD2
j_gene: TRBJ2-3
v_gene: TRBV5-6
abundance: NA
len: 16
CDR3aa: CASSLGLAGAGDTQYF
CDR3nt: TGTGCCAGCAGCTTGGGACTAGCGGGAGCAGGTGATACGCAGTATTTT

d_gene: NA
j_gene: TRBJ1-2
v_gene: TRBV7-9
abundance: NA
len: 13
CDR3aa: CASSLTQGGGYTF
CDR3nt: TGTGCCAGCAGCCTTACACAGGGCGGTGGCTACACCTTC

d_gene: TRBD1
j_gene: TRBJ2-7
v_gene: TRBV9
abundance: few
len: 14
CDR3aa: CASSVGTGRYEQYF
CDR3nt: TGTGCCAGCAGCGTAGGGACAGGTCGCTACGAGCAGTACTTC

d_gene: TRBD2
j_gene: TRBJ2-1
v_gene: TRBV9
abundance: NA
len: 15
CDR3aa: CASSVAGGPNNEQFF
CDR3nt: TGTGCCAGCAGCGTAGCGGGAGGGCCGAACAATGAGCAGTTCTTC

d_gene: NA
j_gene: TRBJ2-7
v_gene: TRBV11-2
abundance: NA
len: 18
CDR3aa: CASSSRGLGLRANYEQYF
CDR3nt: TGTGCCAGCAGCTCAAGGGGGTTGGGACTCCGGGCGAACTACGAGCAGTACTTC

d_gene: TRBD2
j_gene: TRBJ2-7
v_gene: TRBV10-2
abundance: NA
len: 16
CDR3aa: CASSESSGRSSYEQYF
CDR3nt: TGCGCCAGCAGTGAGTCTAGCGGGAGGAGCTCCTACGAGCAGTACTTC

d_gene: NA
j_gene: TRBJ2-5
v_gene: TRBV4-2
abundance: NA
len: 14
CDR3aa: CASSQEMGREAQYF
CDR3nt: TGTGCCAGCAGCCAAGAAATGGGAAGGGAGGCCCAGTACTTC

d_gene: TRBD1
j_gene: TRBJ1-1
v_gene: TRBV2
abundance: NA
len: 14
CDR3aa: CASQNTGGRSEAFF
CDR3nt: TGTGCCAGCCAAAATACAGGGGGTCGATCTGAAGCTTTCTTT

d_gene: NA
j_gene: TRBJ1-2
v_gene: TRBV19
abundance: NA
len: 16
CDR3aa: CASSPLGARSVNGYTF
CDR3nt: TGTGCCAGTAGTCCTTTGGGGGCCAGGTCCGTTAATGGCTACACCTTC

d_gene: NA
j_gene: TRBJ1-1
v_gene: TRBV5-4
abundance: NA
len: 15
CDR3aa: CASSRKDDQVVLAFF
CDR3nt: TGTGCCAGCAGCCGTAAGGACGACCAAGTTGTATTGGCTTTCTTT

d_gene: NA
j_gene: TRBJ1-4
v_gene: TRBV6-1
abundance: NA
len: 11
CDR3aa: CASRTNEKLFF
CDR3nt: TGTGCCAGCCGAACTAATGAAAAACTGTTTTTT

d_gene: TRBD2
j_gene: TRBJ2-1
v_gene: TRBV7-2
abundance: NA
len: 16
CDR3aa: CASSLSASGPYNEQFF
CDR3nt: TGTGCCAGCAGCTTATCCGCTAGCGGCCCCTACAATGAGCAGTTCTTC

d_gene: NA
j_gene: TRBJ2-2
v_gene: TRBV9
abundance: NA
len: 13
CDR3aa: CASSVDFTGELFF
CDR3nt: TGTGCCAGCAGCGTAGATTTCACCGGGGAGCTGTTTTTT

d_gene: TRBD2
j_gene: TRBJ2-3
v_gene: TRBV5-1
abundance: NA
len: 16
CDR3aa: CASSFLGTTTSDTQYF
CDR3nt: TGCGCCAGCAGCTTTCTGGGGACTACTACCTCAGATACGCAGTATTTT

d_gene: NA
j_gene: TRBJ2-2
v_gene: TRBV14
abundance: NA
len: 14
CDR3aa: CASSQDRVTGELFF
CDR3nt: TGTGCCAGCAGCCAAGATAGGGTCACCGGGGAGCTGTTTTTT

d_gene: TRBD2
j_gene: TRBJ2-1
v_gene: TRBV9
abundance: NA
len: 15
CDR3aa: CASRGAGLDVNEQFF
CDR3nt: TGTGCCAGCAGGGGAGCGGGACTAGACGTCAATGAGCAGTTCTTC

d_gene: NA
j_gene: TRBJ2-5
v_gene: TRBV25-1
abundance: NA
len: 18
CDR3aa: CASKGVPSGGSLAETQYF
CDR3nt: TGTGCCAGCAAGGGGGTCCCCTCGGGAGGTAGTTTAGCGGAGACCCAGTACTTC

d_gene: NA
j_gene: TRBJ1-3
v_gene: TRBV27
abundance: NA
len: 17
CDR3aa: CASSSYWVGQPGNTIYF
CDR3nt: TGTGCCAGCAGTTCCTATTGGGTCGGACAACCGGGAAACACCATATATTTT

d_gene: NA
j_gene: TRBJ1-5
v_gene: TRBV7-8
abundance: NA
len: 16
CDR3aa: CASSLDDRLSNQPQHF
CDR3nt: TGTGCCAGCAGCCTTGATGACAGGTTAAGCAATCAGCCCCAGCATTTT

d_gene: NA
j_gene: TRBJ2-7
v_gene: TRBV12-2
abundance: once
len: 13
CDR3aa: CASRRTGSVEQYF
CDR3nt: TGTGCAAGTCGTAGGACAGGGAGTGTCGAGCAGTACTTC

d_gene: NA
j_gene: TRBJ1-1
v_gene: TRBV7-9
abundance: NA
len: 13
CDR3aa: CASSLSENTEAFF
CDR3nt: TGTGCCAGCAGCTTATCAGAGAACACTGAAGCTTTCTTT

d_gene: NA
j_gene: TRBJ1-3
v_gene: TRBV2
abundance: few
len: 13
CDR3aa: CASRGRGINTIYF
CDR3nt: TGTGCCAGCAGGGGACGAGGGATAAACACCATATATTTT

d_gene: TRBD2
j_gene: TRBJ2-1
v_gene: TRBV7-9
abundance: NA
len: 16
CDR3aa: CASSSLAGGGDNEQFF
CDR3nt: TGTGCCAGCAGCTCTCTAGCGGGAGGAGGGGACAATGAGCAGTTCTTC

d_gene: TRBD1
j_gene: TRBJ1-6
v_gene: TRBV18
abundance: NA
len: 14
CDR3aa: CASSLQGENSPLHF
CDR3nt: TGTGCCAGCTCCCTCCAGGGGGAAAATTCACCCCTCCACTTT